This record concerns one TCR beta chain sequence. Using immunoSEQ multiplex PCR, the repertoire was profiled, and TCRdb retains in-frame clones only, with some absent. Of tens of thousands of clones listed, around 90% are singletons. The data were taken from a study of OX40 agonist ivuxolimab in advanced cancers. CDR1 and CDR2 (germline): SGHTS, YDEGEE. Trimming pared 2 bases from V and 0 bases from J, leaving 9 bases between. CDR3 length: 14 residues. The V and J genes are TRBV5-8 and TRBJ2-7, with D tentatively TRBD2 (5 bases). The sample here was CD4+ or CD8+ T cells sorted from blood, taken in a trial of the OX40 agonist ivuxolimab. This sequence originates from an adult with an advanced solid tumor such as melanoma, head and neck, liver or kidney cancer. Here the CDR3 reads CASSFKEGSYEQYF. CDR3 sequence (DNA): TGTGCCAGCAGCTTTAAAGAGGGCTCCTACGAGCAGTACTTC.